Listed below are T cell receptor beta chains from one sample, sequenced in a study of graft-versus-host responses after intestinal transplantation. Clones were read by immunoSEQ multiplex PCR, and TCRdb kept only the in-frame ones, dropping some. The sample records around 90,000 clones, approximately 94% being singletons. Their antigens are not known. Material: unstimulated CD4+ T cells sorted from spleen or lymph node cells, obtained before transplant. The receptors were gathered from a human donor who was the organ donor for an intestinal transplant. CDR3s include the opening cysteine and the closing phenylalanine or tryptophan. D genes are given only for firm matches. The listing skips clone size in some rows; elsewhere it reads once, few, many or a size class.

d_call clone_size j_call v_call cdr3_nt cdr3_aa
. . TRBJ1-4 TRBV7-3 TGTGCCAGCAGCTTAACGAGAGGAACTAATGAAAAACTGTTTTTT CASSLTRGTNEKLFF
TRBD1 . TRBJ2-7 TRBV19 TGTGCCAGTAGTATAGAGGACAGGGGGAGCTCCTACGAGCAGTACTTC CASSIEDRGSSYEQYF
TRBD1 . TRBJ2-5 TRBV5-5 TGTGCCAGCAGCCCTAGACAGGGGAGAGAGACCCAGTACTTC CASSPRQGRETQYF
. . TRBJ1-3 TRBV6-6 TGTGCCAGCAGTACCCCGGGGGACACCATATATTTT CASSTPGDTIYF
. once TRBJ1-3 TRBV4-2 TGTGCCAGCAGCCAAGACGGGTTCGGAAACACCATATATTTT CASSQDGFGNTIYF
. . TRBJ1-2 TRBV4-2 TGTGCCAGCAGCCAAGCTGGGACTACGGACTATGGCTACACCTTC CASSQAGTTDYGYTF
TRBD1 . TRBJ2-7 TRBV7-2 TGTGCCAGCAGCTTAGGGAGACAGGGAATTGCCGAGCAGTACTTC CASSLGRQGIAEQYF
. . TRBJ2-7 TRBV2 TGTGCCAGCAGAACGTCCGGCTGGGGCTCCTACGAGCAGTACTTC CASRTSGWGSYEQYF
. . TRBJ2-1 TRBV29-1 TGCAGCGTTGTGAAGCCTTCGAATGAGCAGTTCTTC CSVVKPSNEQFF
. . TRBJ1-1 TRBV10-3 TGTGCCATCAGTACAGGGTCGGGAAACACTGAAGCTTTCTTT CAISTGSGNTEAFF
. . TRBJ2-5 TRBV14 TGTGCCAGCAGCCAAGTTTTCGGGATAGGGGAAGAGACCCAGTACTTC CASSQVFGIGEETQYF